The sequence of this TCR beta chain was determined in a study of blood T cell repertoires in COVID-19. The overall study: Both acute and convalescent COVID-19 samples were obtained from the United States, Italy and Spain. PBMCs, B-cell-depleted T cells, or T cells provided the cDNA or gDNA that made up the material.

After removal of 0 bases from V and 4 bases from J, the junction contained 4 bases not matched to a gene. The CDR3 is made up of 15 amino acids. Germline values: CDR1 SGHRS, CDR2 YFSETQ. In the original analysis: Amplification from reference gene primers served as the basis for estimated nucleated cell counts. Only in-frame clones appear in the TCRdb table, and some are missing; sequencing was by immunoSEQ multiplex PCR. V and J calls and clone size are given by that table; D and trimming were obtained from the DNA. The table includes 65,000 to 80,000 clones, 75% to 90% detected once. The V call is TRBV5-1, the J call TRBJ1-2; 9 bases line up with TRBD1. The sequence came from a man between 45 and 60 years old with active COVID-19. Source material: peripheral blood. CDR3 amino acids: CASSLVGQGFYGYTF. As DNA, the CDR3 is TGCGCCAGCAGCTTGGTCGGACAGGGGTTCTATGGCTACACCTTC.